These T cell receptor beta chains were read from a single sample in a study of cytomegalovirus exposure and HLA in healthy donors. Sequencing was performed with immunoSEQ multiplex PCR; in TCRdb, only in-frame clones are kept and a portion is missing. The sample gives roughly 52,000 clones, about 57% of which show up once; approximately 12% is in the top ten. Material for sequencing was PBMCs. These receptors all stem from a human donor in good health. The CDR3 runs from the conserved cysteine through the conserved F or W. A D gene is named only where the DNA matches it firmly. Only some rows state a clone size, as once, few, many or a class for expanded clones.

TRBJ2-1	TRBV29-1	.	.	15	TGCAGCGCCACTCCTGAGCGGAGATCCTACAATGAGCAGTTCTTC	CSATPERRSYNEQFF
TRBJ2-7	TRBV19	.	once	15	TGTGCCAGTAGTATTGACTTTTTCATCCAGTACGAGCAGTACTTC	CASSIDFFIQYEQYF
TRBJ2-2	TRBV7-7	TRBD2	.	16	TGTGCTAGCAGCCTAGCGGGGGGTACGAACACCGGGGAGCTGTTTTTT	CASSLAGGTNTGELFF
TRBJ1-2	TRBV7-2	TRBD1	.	13	TGTGCCAGCAGCACGACAGGGAACTATGGCTACACCTTC	CASSTTGNYGYTF
TRBJ2-2	TRBV10-3	.	.	16	TGTGCCATCAGTGAGACGCAGGGGACGAACACCGGGGAGCTGTTTTTT	CAISETQGTNTGELFF
TRBJ2-2	TRBV18	.	.	13	TGTGCCAGCTCACCGACAGACACCGGGGAGCTGTTTTTT	CASSPTDTGELFF
TRBJ2-7	TRBV7-9	TRBD1	.	14	TGTTCCAGCAGCTCTCAGACAGGGCTTTACGAGCAGTACTTC	CSSSSQTGLYEQYF
TRBJ2-2	TRBV29-1	.	once	15	TGCAGCGTTCAAACCTACAGGGGCGGCACCGGGGGGCTGTTTTTT	CSVQTYRGGTGGLFF
TRBJ2-7	TRBV9	.	.	13	TGTGCCAGCAGCGCCACAGCCCCGGGGGAGCAGTACTTC	CASSATAPGEQYF
TRBJ2-1	TRBV5-1	.	.	14	TGCGCCAGCAGCTTGGATAGCCAGATCAATGAGCAGTTCTTC	CASSLDSQINEQFF
TRBJ2-5	TRBV5-1	TRBD1	.	14	TGCGCCAGCAGCGGCCGGACAGGGGCAGAGACCCAGTACTTC	CASSGRTGAETQYF
TRBJ1-1	TRBV18	TRBD1	once	18	TGTGCCAGCTCACCACCGACCGCAGGGGGCTTCGTCGGCACTGAAGCTTTCTTT	CASSPPTAGGFVGTEAFF
TRBJ1-2	TRBV5-1	.	.	14	TGCGCCAGCAGCTCCCGGACAGACAACTATGGCTACACCTTC	CASSSRTDNYGYTF
TRBJ1-2	TRBV28	.	.	13	TGTGCCAGCAGAGGACAATCTAACTATGGCTACACCTTC	CASRGQSNYGYTF
TRBJ1-1	TRBV7-9	TRBD1	.	13	TGTGCCAGCAGCCCCAGGACAGGGCCTGAAGCTTTCTTT	CASSPRTGPEAFF
TRBJ1-2	TRBV27	.	.	15	TGTGCCAGCAGTTTCGGCCCCCACGGGTTCAATGGCTACACCTTC	CASSFGPHGFNGYTF
TRBJ1-3	TRBV6-5	.	.	13	TGTGCCAGCAGTCGAGAGGCGGGAAACACCATATATTTT	CASSREAGNTIYF
TRBJ1-4	TRBV4-1	.	.	16	TGCGCCAGCAGCCGCCTCCGGGAGGCCGGTAATGAAAAACTGTTTTTT	CASSRLREAGNEKLFF
TRBJ2-5	TRBV5-1	.	.	15	TGCGCCAGCAGCTTTGGGGGCGGGGGTCAAGAGACCCAGTACTTC	CASSFGGGGQETQYF
TRBJ1-2	TRBV5-5	TRBD1	.	15	TGTGCCACCAAACCGGGACAGGGTTTTTTAAAGGGCTACACCTTC	CATKPGQGFLKGYTF
TRBJ1-1	TRBV11-2	.	.	15	TGTGCCAGCAGCCCTACGACACAGCCGAACACTGAAGCTTTCTTT	CASSPTTQPNTEAFF
TRBJ2-7	TRBV15	.	.	15	TGTGCCACCAGCAGAGATCGGACTATTTCCTACGAGCAGTACTTC	CATSRDRTISYEQYF
TRBJ1-6	TRBV6-5	.	.	15	TGTGCCAGCAGTTACGGCGGACACACTAATTCACCCCTCCACTTT	CASSYGGHTNSPLHF
TRBJ2-3	TRBV2	TRBD2	.	17	TGTGCCAGCAGGCCGGGACTAGCGGGGGCGGCCACAGATACGCAGTATTTT	CASRPGLAGAATDTQYF